This TCR beta chain was sequenced in a study of shared clonotypes between healthy human individuals. The count of this clone is one. Its cognate antigen is unknown. General study findings and limits: Incompleteness in sorted-subset sequencing, despite large depth, was shown by rarefaction.

Clones were sequenced by immunoSEQ multiplex PCR, and TCRdb holds only the in-frame ones, with some missing. Among 2 million to 2.5 million clones listed, roughly 92% were seen once. After removal of 3 bases from V and 2 bases from J, the junction contained 3 bases not matched to a gene. Germline values: CDR1 SQVTM, CDR2 ANQGSEA. This CDR3 has 14 residues. The TCR comes from a man aged 18 to 30 in good health. Some clones in this sample may be carry-over from other donors' samples. The sequenced sample was naive CD4+ T cells from PBMCs. Noted subset: CD45RA+ positively selected. This chain uses TRBV29-1 with TRBJ2-7, with TRBD2 matching 11 bases. The chain's CDR3 is CSVEATSGTYEQYF. The DNA for the CDR3 is TGCAGCGTTGAGGCGACTAGCGGGACCTACGAGCAGTACTTC.